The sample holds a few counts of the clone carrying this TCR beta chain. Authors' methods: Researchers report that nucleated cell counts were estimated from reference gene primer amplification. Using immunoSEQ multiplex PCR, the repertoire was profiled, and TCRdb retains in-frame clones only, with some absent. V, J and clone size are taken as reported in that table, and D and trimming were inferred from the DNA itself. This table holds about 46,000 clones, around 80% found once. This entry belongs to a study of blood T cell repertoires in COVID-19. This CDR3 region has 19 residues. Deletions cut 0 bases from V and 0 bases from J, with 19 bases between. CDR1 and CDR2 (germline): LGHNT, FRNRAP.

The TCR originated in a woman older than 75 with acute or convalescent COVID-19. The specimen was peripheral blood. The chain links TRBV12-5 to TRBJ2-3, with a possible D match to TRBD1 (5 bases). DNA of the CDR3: TGTGCTAGTGGTTTGGTCCAGTTCTGGGGTCAGGGAAGCACAGATACGCAGTATTTT. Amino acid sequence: CASGLVQFWGQGSTDTQYF. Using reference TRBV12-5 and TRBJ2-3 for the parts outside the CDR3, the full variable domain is DARVTQTPRHKVTEMGQEVTMRCQPILGHNTVFWYRQTMMQGLELLAYFRNRAPLDDSGMPKDRFSAEMPDATLATLKIQPSEPRDSAVYFCASGLVQFWGQGSTDTQYFGPGTRLTVL.